This is a list of T cell receptor beta chains from one sample in a study of blood T cell repertoires in COVID-19. Measured with immunoSEQ multiplex PCR; TCRdb has only the in-frame clones, and not every one. The sample consists of just over 150,000 clones, 80% to 90% of them appearing once. The sequencing sample was made of peripheral blood. The receptors were sampled from a woman aged 35 to 49 with acute or convalescent COVID-19. Each CDR3 is given with its conserved first and last residue. The D gene is left open where the match is weak. The size field is filled for only some rows; it gives once, few, many or a size class.

v_call	j_call	d_call	clone_size	cdr3_nt	cdr3_aa
TRBV3-1/TRBV3-2	TRBJ2-7	-	-	TGTGCCAGCAGCCAAGACGGTAAACGGGACAAGGCCTACGAGCAGTACTTC	CASSQDGKRDKAYEQYF
TRBV11-3	TRBJ2-3	TRBD2	-	TGTGCCAGCAGCCCGGGACCAGCGGGGGTGACAGATACGCAGTATTTT	CASSPGPAGVTDTQYF
TRBV4-2	TRBJ1-5	-	-	TGTGCCAGCAGCCCAACAGGGAATCAGCCCCAGCATTTT	CASSPTGNQPQHF
TRBV11-3	TRBJ2-7	TRBD1	-	TGTGCCAGCAGCTTAGAGGGACAGGGGCCCTACGAGCAGTACTTC	CASSLEGQGPYEQYF
TRBV10-3	TRBJ1-6	TRBD1	-	TGTGCCATCAGTGAGGAGGGGGCAGATTCACCCCTCCACTTT	CAISEEGADSPLHF
TRBV3-1/TRBV3-2	TRBJ2-3	-	-	TGTGCCAGCAGCCACAACCAGAGACTAGAGTCAGATACGCAGTATTTT	CASSHNQRLESDTQYF
TRBV3-1/TRBV3-2	TRBJ1-1	-	-	TGTGCCAGCAGCCAAGAATCCGGGAACACTGAAGCTTTCTTT	CASSQESGNTEAFF
TRBV5-1	TRBJ2-7	TRBD1	-	TGCGCCAGCAGCTTGGTAGGGGACAGGGCCTACGAGCAGTACTTC	CASSLVGDRAYEQYF
TRBV19	TRBJ2-7	-	-	TGTGCCAGTAGTATGGAGCGCAGCTCCCTTGGCTACGAGCAGTACTTC	CASSMERSSLGYEQYF
TRBV11-3	TRBJ1-6	-	-	TGTGCCAGCACTAAGGAACGGGGGACTAATTCACCCCTCCACTTT	CASTKERGTNSPLHF
TRBV3-1/TRBV3-2	TRBJ2-5	TRBD1	-	TGTGCCAGCAGACTAAGGACAGGGGTAGAGACCCAGTACTTC	CASRLRTGVETQYF
TRBV5-6	TRBJ2-7	-	-	TGTGCCAGCAGCTTTCGACAGTCCTACGAGCAGTACTTC	CASSFRQSYEQYF
TRBV7-7	TRBJ2-5	-	-	TGTGCTAGCAGCTTAGTCGACAGTGGGGAAGAGACCCAGTACTTC	CASSLVDSGEETQYF
TRBV28	TRBJ1-1	-	-	TGTGCCAGCAGTTTAGGGGGCGCAGGAACTGAAGCTTTCTTT	CASSLGGAGTEAFF
TRBV6-5	TRBJ1-2	-	-	TGTGCCAGCAGTTATGAGGGGGGGTCGGACTATGGCTACACCTTC	CASSYEGGSDYGYTF
TRBV6-7	TRBJ2-3	TRBD1	-	TGTGCCAGCAGTTATTTCCCGGGACAGGATCACAACAGCACAGATACGCAGTATTTT	CASSYFPGQDHNSTDTQYF
TRBV4-1	TRBJ2-7	TRBD1	-	TGCGCCAGCAGCCAAGAGGAACAGGGGGCCGACGAGCAGTACTTC	CASSQEEQGADEQYF
TRBV4-1	TRBJ1-6	TRBD1	-	TGCGCCAGCAGCCAAGATGGGGGACAGGGGGCTTATGACGGTAATTCACCCCTCCACTTT	CASSQDGGQGAYDGNSPLHF
TRBV19	TRBJ2-3	-	-	TGTGCCAGTAGTTTTGCAGGAGGCTTCACAGATACGCAGTATTTT	CASSFAGGFTDTQYF
TRBV18	TRBJ2-7	-	-	TGTGCCAGCTCCCAAAAGACAGCGAACGAGCAGTACTTC	CASSQKTANEQYF
TRBV5-1	TRBJ1-2	TRBD1	few	TGCGCCAGCAGCGCTGGACAGGTTAACTATGGCTACACCTTC	CASSAGQVNYGYTF
TRBV6-2/TRBV6-3	TRBJ1-1	-	-	TGTGCCAGCAGCGCGATTGGGACGGACAGAATGAACACTGAAGCTTTCTTT	CASSAIGTDRMNTEAFF
TRBV6-5	TRBJ2-3	-	-	TGTGCCAGCAGTTTGGCGGGGATTAGCACAGATACGCAGTATTTT	CASSLAGISTDTQYF
TRBV7-9	TRBJ2-2	TRBD1	once	TGTGCCAGCAGCCCCGGACAGGGGGGGATGTCCGGGGAGCTGTTTTTT	CASSPGQGGMSGELFF
TRBV4-1	TRBJ2-7	-	-	TGCGCCAGCAGCCAAGAGGAACTCGGGGAACCCCCCTACGAGCAGTACTTC	CASSQEELGEPPYEQYF
TRBV19	TRBJ2-1	TRBD1	-	TGTGCCAGTAATGCAGGGGGCGTCTACAATGAGCAGTTCTTC	CASNAGGVYNEQFF
TRBV7-3	TRBJ2-3	TRBD1	-	TGTGCCAGCAGCTTAACCCGCCGCCTCGGACAGGGCACAGATACGCAGTATTTT	CASSLTRRLGQGTDTQYF
TRBV6-2/TRBV6-3	TRBJ2-1	-	-	TGTGCCAGCAGTTATAGTTTTGCTAGCCTCGATGAGCAGTTCTTC	CASSYSFASLDEQFF
TRBV5-1	TRBJ2-7	TRBD2	-	TGCGCCAGCAGCTTTATGTCGGGGGGAGAGGGGTACGAGCAGTACTTC	CASSFMSGGEGYEQYF
TRBV28	TRBJ2-3	-	-	TGTGCCAGCAGCTCTTATCGGGATACGCAGTATTTT	CASSSYRDTQYF
TRBV20-1	TRBJ2-3	TRBD2	-	TGCAGTGTTAGTAGCGGGGGCCTGACGGATACGCAGTATTTT	CSVSSGGLTDTQYF
TRBV7-2	TRBJ2-1	-	once	TGTGCCAGCAGCATGACTAGCTCCTACAATGAGCAGTTCTTC	CASSMTSSYNEQFF
TRBV28	TRBJ2-3	TRBD2	-	TGTGCCAGCAGTTTCCCCGAGCGGGGAGGGGCAGATACGCAGTATTTT	CASSFPERGGADTQYF
TRBV10-1	TRBJ2-3	-	-	TGCGCCAGCAGTGAGTCGAAGGGCAGGGTAACAGATACGCAGTATTTT	CASSESKGRVTDTQYF
TRBV30	TRBJ1-2	-	-	TGCGCCACGGATAACTACGGCTACACCTTC	CATDNYGYTF
TRBV5-8	TRBJ1-1	-	few	TGTGCCAGCAGCTTCGAGGTGAACACTGAAGCTTTCTTT	CASSFEVNTEAFF
TRBV19	TRBJ2-7	TRBD1	-	TGTGCCAGTTCCCGGACAGGGACCTACGAGCAGTACTTC	CASSRTGTYEQYF
TRBV10-1	TRBJ2-1	TRBD2	-	TGCGCCAGCAGTGAGTCGACTAGCGGGGTGTACAATGAGCAGTTCTTC	CASSESTSGVYNEQFF
TRBV12-3/TRBV12-4	TRBJ2-1	-	-	TGTGCCACCGCGATTTTAAATGAGCAGTTCTTC	CATAILNEQFF
TRBV4-1	TRBJ1-5	-	-	TGCGCCAGCAGCCAAGTTCTGGGGGCTATTCATCAGCCCCAGCATTTT	CASSQVLGAIHQPQHF
TRBV27	TRBJ1-5	-	-	TGTGCCAGCAGTTTAACCAGGGATCAGCCCCAGCATTTT	CASSLTRDQPQHF
TRBV14	TRBJ2-2	TRBD1	-	TGTGCCAGCAGCCAAACCCGGGACAGGGGGCCCGGGGAGCTGTTTTTT	CASSQTRDRGPGELFF
TRBV3-1/TRBV3-2	TRBJ2-4	-	-	TGTGCCAGCAGCCCGCGGAGGGACATTCAGTACTTC	CASSPRRDIQYF
TRBV19	TRBJ2-7	-	-	TGTGCCAGTAGTACAGGGGACGAGCAGTACTTC	CASSTGDEQYF
TRBV19	TRBJ1-2	TRBD1	-	TGTGCCAGTAGTACACGACAGGGGGACTACACCTTC	CASSTRQGDYTF